These T cell receptor beta chains were read from a single sample in a study of blood T cells in healthy people across ages. TCRdb reanalysed the 5' RACE reads using MiXCR and keeps one entry per CDR3 protein. The table includes about 1.5 million distinct CDR3 sequences, roughly 45% detected once. Sequencing used blood. These receptors came from a woman in her late teens or twenties in good health. CDR3s include the opening cysteine and the closing phenylalanine or tryptophan. The D gene is left open where the match is weak. Expanded clones are given a class, and other clones once, few, many or no size at all.

J gene	clone size	D gene	V gene	CDR3 protein	CDR3 DNA
TRBJ1-4	.	.	TRBV6-1	CASSEYPRINEKLFF	TGTGCCAGCAGTGAATATCCCCGGATTAATGAAAAACTGTTTTTT
TRBJ1-1	few	.	TRBV12-3/TRBV12-4	CASSRPLRNTEAFF	TGTGCCAGCAGCCGCCCCCTACGTAACACTGAAGCTTTCTTT
TRBJ2-1	.	.	TRBV6-2/TRBV6-3	CASSYGEGTNNEQFF	TGTGCCAGCAGTTACGGTGAAGGGACCAACAATGAGCAGTTCTTC
TRBJ1-2	once	TRBD1	TRBV6-1	CASSEAGGGTGGNGYTF	TGTGCCAGCAGTGAAGCGGGGGGCGGGACAGGGGGCAATGGCTACACCTTC
TRBJ1-1	few	TRBD1	TRBV7-9	CASSPRDSLKAFF	TGTGCCAGCAGCCCCCGGGACAGTTTAAAAGCTTTCTTT
TRBJ2-3	.	.	TRBV12-3/TRBV12-4	CASSLNPVDTQYF	TGTGCCAGCAGTTTAAACCCAGTTGATACGCAGTATTTT
TRBJ2-7	few	.	TRBV7-2	CASSLLWQGAYEQYF	TGTGCCAGCAGCTTACTTTGGCAGGGAGCCTACGAGCAGTACTTC
TRBJ1-5	.	TRBD1	TRBV24-1	CATSDNAGQGVQPQHF	TGTGCCACCAGTGACAATGCGGGACAGGGGGTTCAGCCCCAGCATTTT
TRBJ2-1	.	TRBD2	TRBV3-1	CAGRDSSGSVHEQFF	TGTGCCGGAAGAGACAGTAGCGGGAGCGTACATGAGCAGTTCTTC
TRBJ1-1	.	TRBD1	TRBV6-1	CAGSERTGGSTEAFF	TGTGCCGGCAGTGAAAGGACAGGGGGGAGCACTGAAGCTTTCTTT
TRBJ2-7	few	.	TRBV9	CASSVEGGTNLYEQYF	TGTGCCAGCAGCGTAGAGGGGGGGACCAATCTTTACGAGCAGTACTTC
TRBJ2-3	once	TRBD2	TRBV3-1	CASSQDYSGEAADTQYF	TGTGCCAGCAGCCAAGACTACAGCGGGGAGGCGGCAGATACGCAGTATTTT
TRBJ2-7	.	.	TRBV7-2	CASGGWAAASYNEQYF	TGTGCCAGCGGGGGATGGGCCGCGGCCTCCTACAATGAGCAGTACTTC
TRBJ2-7	.	.	TRBV29-1	CSVGSGTSEQYF	TGCAGCGTCGGGTCGGGGACTTCCGAGCAGTACTTC
TRBJ2-1	.	.	TRBV7-2	CASSPLTLDTQFF	TGTGCCAGCAGCCCCCTAACGCTAGATACGCAGTTCTTC
TRBJ1-5	few	.	TRBV11-2	CASSRESNQPQHF	TGTGCCAGCAGCAGAGAGAGTAATCAGCCCCAGCATTTT
TRBJ2-2	.	TRBD1	TRBV6-5	CASSAQGVGTGELFF	TGTGCCAGCAGTGCACAGGGGGTGGGCACCGGGGAGCTGTTTTTT
TRBJ2-7	.	.	TRBV2	CASSGNQGDEQYF	TGTGCCAGCAGTGGGAATCAGGGCGACGAGCAGTACTTC
TRBJ2-3	.	.	TRBV7-3	CASSLVGTITDTQYF	TGTGCCAGCAGCTTAGTAGGCACCATCACAGATACGCAGTATTTT
TRBJ2-7	few	.	TRBV28	CASRLGSSYNEQYF	TGTGCCAGCCGTCTGGGGAGTTCCTACAATGAGCAGTACTTC
TRBJ2-4	.	TRBD2	TRBV7-2	CASSSRTSGGVVVKNIQYF	TGTGCCAGCAGCTCCAGGACTAGCGGGGGGGTTGTAGTCAAAAACATTCAGTACTTC
TRBJ2-7	.	.	TRBV20-1	CSARHQGPGGTYEQYF	TGCAGTGCTAGGCATCAGGGGCCCGGTGGGACCTACGAGCAGTACTTC
TRBJ2-4	.	.	TRBV7-9	CASSVASYGEQYF	TGTGCCAGCAGCGTAGCCTCCTATGGTGAGCAGTACTTC
TRBJ1-5	.	.	TRBV2	CASMGLSNQPQHF	TGTGCCAGCATGGGTCTTAGCAATCAGCCCCAGCATTTT
TRBJ2-3	.	.	TRBV20-1	CSPEGGGGTDTQYF	TGCAGCCCGGAGGGGGGGGGCGGTACAGATACGCAGTATTTT
TRBJ2-5	.	TRBD1	TRBV6-2/TRBV6-3	CASSRFRDRTGNEQYF	TGTGCCAGCAGCCGCTTCAGGGACAGAACGGGCAATGAGCAGTACTTC
TRBJ1-1	.	.	TRBV9	CASSVVGSGSNTEAFF	TGTGCCAGCAGCGTAGTCGGTAGTGGCTCGAACACTGAAGCTTTCTTT
TRBJ1-1	.	TRBD1	TRBV10-2	CASSELQTGTQNTEAFF	TGCGCCAGCAGTGAGCTTCAGACAGGGACGCAGAACACTGAAGCTTTCTTT
TRBJ2-7	.	.	TRBV4-1	CASSQTAGSGEQYF	TGCGCCAGCAGCCAAACGGCAGGGTCAGGCGAGCAGTACTTC
TRBJ2-5	once	.	TRBV2	CASSENTLETQYF	TGTGCCAGCAGTGAAAATACCCTAGAGACCCAGTACTTC
TRBJ2-2	.	.	TRBV5-1	CASSLGLGGAHGELFF	TGCGCCAGCAGCCTGGGACTTGGGGGCGCACACGGGGAGCTGTTTTTT
TRBJ2-3	.	.	TRBV12-3/TRBV12-4	CASSPSRGPASTDTQYF	TGTGCCAGCAGTCCCTCCCGGGGGCCGGCGAGCACAGATACGCAGTATTTT
TRBJ2-1	.	.	TRBV5-1	CASSLTIGSGPYNEQFF	TGCGCCAGCAGCTTGACTATAGGGTCAGGGCCTTACAATGAGCAGTTCTTC
TRBJ1-1	.	.	TRBV20-1	CSAGTGPYTEAFF	TGCAGTGCTGGAACGGGCCCTTACACTGAAGCTTTCTTT
TRBJ2-3	.	.	TRBV20-1	CSATSAEGGDTQYF	TGCAGTGCGACCTCGGCGGAGGGGGGTGATACGCAGTATTTT
TRBJ2-5	.	.	TRBV20-1	CSASESALPQETQYF	TGCAGTGCTAGCGAATCAGCCCTTCCCCAAGAGACCCAGTACTTC
TRBJ2-3	.	.	TRBV29-1	CSAKGDKTSTDTQYF	TGCAGCGCAAAGGGGGACAAAACTAGCACAGATACGCAGTATTTT
TRBJ2-1	.	.	TRBV6-1	CASRTYGASSYNEQFF	TGTGCCAGCAGGACGTACGGGGCAAGCTCCTACAATGAGCAGTTCTTC
TRBJ2-7	.	.	TRBV19	CASSLGWANEQYF	TGTGCCAGTAGCCTTGGATGGGCCAACGAGCAGTACTTC
TRBJ2-5	.	.	TRBV4-2	CASSRGTPEETQYF	TGTGCCAGCAGCCGCGGGACTCCTGAAGAGACCCAGTACTTC
TRBJ2-7	.	.	TRBV15	CATSQDLLLGYEQYF	TGTGCCACCAGTCAGGACCTCCTCCTTGGCTACGAGCAGTACTTC
TRBJ2-3	few	.	TRBV20-1	CSAGRTGTSSDTQYF	TGCAGTGCTGGACGGACGGGTACTAGTTCAGATACGCAGTATTTT
TRBJ2-5	many	.	TRBV4-1	CASRLDITGYQETQYF	TGCGCCAGCAGGCTTGACATCACCGGGTACCAAGAGACCCAGTACTTC
TRBJ2-7	few	.	TRBV18	CASSIFLGYEQYF	TGTGCCAGCTCCATCTTCTTAGGCTACGAGCAGTACTTC
TRBJ2-7	few	TRBD1	TRBV18	CASSSTGGDEQYF	TGTGCCAGCTCATCGACAGGGGGCGACGAGCAGTACTTC
TRBJ1-6	.	.	TRBV2	CASRKTGIGNSPLHF	TGTGCCAGCAGGAAAACAGGGATTGGTAATTCACCCCTCCACTTT
TRBJ1-3	once	.	TRBV29-1	CSVATSGNTIYF	TGCAGCGTTGCGACAAGCGGAAACACCATATATTTT
TRBJ2-1	.	TRBD2	TRBV7-6	CASSPSGASSYNEQFF	TGTGCCAGCAGCCCTAGCGGGGCGAGCTCCTACAATGAGCAGTTCTTC
TRBJ2-1	.	.	TRBV20-1	CSAHQLSMSSEQFF	TGCAGTGCCCACCAACTTAGCATGAGTTCTGAGCAGTTCTTC
TRBJ2-5	few	.	TRBV5-1	CASSLWGNQETQYF	TGCGCCAGCAGCTTGTGGGGCAACCAAGAGACCCAGTACTTC
TRBJ2-1	.	.	TRBV11-2	CASSLVGRTLANEQFF	TGTGCCAGCAGCTTAGTGGGGCGGACCTTGGCCAATGAGCAGTTCTTC
TRBJ2-7	.	.	TRBV20-1	CSARDENRGSYEQYF	TGCAGTGCTAGAGATGAGAACCGCGGCTCCTACGAGCAGTACTTC